The rows below give T cell receptor beta chains drawn from one sample of a study of blood T cell repertoires in COVID-19. The protocol was immunoSEQ multiplex PCR, while the TCRdb copy is restricted to in-frame clones and leaves out a portion. The table records 140,000 to 150,000 clones, 65% to 85% of them present only once. The specimen sequenced was peripheral blood. The receptors were gathered from a man between 60 and 75 years old with active or convalescent COVID-19. CDR3s include the opening cysteine and the closing phenylalanine or tryptophan. The D gene is left open where the match is weak. Size is omitted from some rows. Given values are once, few, many or a class for expanded clones.

j_gene	v_gene	d_gene	abundance	CDR3aa
TRBJ2-7	TRBV5-4	-	-	CASSLDVGGSYEQYF
TRBJ2-3	TRBV6-5	-	-	CASSYRASALDTQYF
TRBJ2-3	TRBV5-4	-	-	CASSPLAVSTDTQYF
TRBJ2-5	TRBV27	TRBD2	-	CASSLNGVAGPQETQYF
TRBJ1-1	TRBV6-6	-	-	CASSKGGAPEAFF
TRBJ1-5	TRBV9	-	-	CASSVTGLSNQPQHF
TRBJ1-5	TRBV10-2	-	-	CASSGTGIANQPQHF
TRBJ2-7	TRBV12-3/TRBV12-4	-	-	CASRRLGFSEQYF
TRBJ2-3	TRBV29-1	TRBD2	-	CSVEGTSWADTQYF
TRBJ2-5	TRBV5-4	-	-	CASSLQGIPETQYF
TRBJ2-5	TRBV24-1	-	once	CATSDLGALDVETQYF
TRBJ2-2	TRBV6-6	TRBD2	-	CASSPGLADNTGELFF
TRBJ2-1	TRBV4-3	TRBD2	-	CASSQFPPGTSLNEQFF
TRBJ2-4	TRBV19	-	once	CASSVTGSYNIQYF
TRBJ2-1	TRBV27	TRBD2	-	CASSSRGLAGNNEQFF
TRBJ2-1	TRBV18	TRBD1	-	CASSPDRGLNEQFF
TRBJ2-1	TRBV7-9	TRBD2	-	CASSVLAGVRRNEQFF
TRBJ2-7	TRBV30	-	few	CAGESRGEQYF
TRBJ2-7	TRBV11-2	-	-	CASSLGPGDYEQYF
TRBJ2-1	TRBV9	TRBD2	-	CASSVGEGLSNEQFF
TRBJ2-7	TRBV23-1	-	-	CASRDSAYEQYF
TRBJ2-5	TRBV27	TRBD1	-	CASSPKGAEETQYF
TRBJ1-1	TRBV6-5	-	few	CASSWGGDRAFF
TRBJ2-3	TRBV18	TRBD2	-	CASSSRGEDAQYF
TRBJ2-1	TRBV7-6	TRBD2	-	CASSTSPGTSGYNEQFF
TRBJ2-5	TRBV5-1	-	-	CASSPVGKQETQYF
TRBJ1-1	TRBV4-2	TRBD1	-	CASSQEGQGAWTEAFF
TRBJ2-1	TRBV29-1	TRBD2	-	CSVADSGSGEQFF
TRBJ1-1	TRBV6-1	-	few	CASSDTKNTEAFF
TRBJ2-2	TRBV2	-	-	CASSPVRTGELFF
TRBJ2-7	TRBV11-2	-	-	CASSFDSPRQYF
TRBJ1-1	TRBV11-3	-	-	CASSQLGNTEAFF
TRBJ2-1	TRBV3-1/TRBV3-2	-	-	CATISPGNEQFF
TRBJ1-1	TRBV27	-	-	CASSFRFWGYNTEAFF
TRBJ2-2	TRBV6-2/TRBV6-3	-	-	CASSTHGQPTGELFF
TRBJ1-1	TRBV12-3/TRBV12-4	-	-	CASSYGGGAFF
TRBJ2-7	TRBV12-3/TRBV12-4	TRBD2	-	CASRPGGSDEQYF
TRBJ1-1	TRBV7-8	-	-	CASSIGHGSPEAFF
TRBJ1-4	TRBV29-1	TRBD1	few	CSVSWTGALNEKLFF
TRBJ1-5	TRBV7-2	TRBD1	-	CASVGQPNQPQHF